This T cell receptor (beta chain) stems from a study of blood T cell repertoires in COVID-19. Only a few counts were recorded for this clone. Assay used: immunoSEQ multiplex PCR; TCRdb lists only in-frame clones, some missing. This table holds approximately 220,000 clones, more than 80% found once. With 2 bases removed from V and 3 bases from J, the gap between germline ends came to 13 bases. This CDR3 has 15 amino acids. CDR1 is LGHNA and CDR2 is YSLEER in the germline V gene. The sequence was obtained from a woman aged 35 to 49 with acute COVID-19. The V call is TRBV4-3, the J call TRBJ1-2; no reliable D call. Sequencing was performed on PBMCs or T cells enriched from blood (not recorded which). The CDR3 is CASSQIPGGDYGYTF. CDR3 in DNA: TGCGCCAGCAGCCAAATCCCGGGTGGCGACTATGGCTACACCTTC.